The next 8 T cell receptor beta chains were all read from a single sample in a study of blood T cells in healthy people across ages. The authors ran a second PCR of roughly 6 to 12 cycles using a sample-barcoded 5' primer and a J-beta primer mix. MiXCR was run by TCRdb on the 5' RACE reads, yielding one entry per CDR3 protein. The sample contains 700,000 to 950,000 distinct CDR3 sequences, 58% of which appear only once. Source material: blood. These receptors were taken from a young man in good health.

The chain carries TRBV12-3 or TRBV12-4 and TRBJ2-7; the D is unclear. The V end was cut by 6 bases, the J end by 7 bases, with 16 bases between. This CDR3 has 13 residues. CDR3 nucleotide sequence: TGTGCCAGCAGCCAACCCCCGGGCGATGAGCAGTACTTC. This encodes CASSQPPGDEQYF.

The chain couples TRBV20-1 to TRBJ2-5; no firm D call. V was shortened by 5 bases and J by 0 bases, with 19 bases between the two germline ends. The V gene's germline CDR1 is DFQATT and CDR2 SNEGSKA (reference sequence). The length of the CDR3 is 16 residues. The CDR3 spells CSAFNSFVGYQETQYF. CDR3 nucleotides: TGCAGTGCTTTCAATTCTTTTGTCGGGTACCAAGAGACCCAGTACTTC.

The chain is built from TRBV2 and TRBJ1-5; maybe TRBD1 (5 bases). The CDR3 sequence is 11 residues long. V gave up 10 bases and J gave up 2 bases, with 6 bases separating them. Germline loops: CDR1 SNHLY, CDR2 FYNNEI. CDR3 coding DNA: TGTGCCACGGGGGGCAATCAGCCCCAGCATTTT. The encoded protein is CATGGNQPQHF.

This clonotype was observed a handful of times. The chain carries TRBV20-1 and TRBJ2-7; unclear D gene. CDR1 DFQATT and CDR2 SNEGSKA come from the germline V gene (reference sequence). The CDR3 extends over 14 amino acids. Trimming pared 2 bases from V and 2 bases from J, leaving 13 bases between. The CDR3 DNA reads as TGCAGTGCTAGAAACTCGGACGGACCCTACGAGCAGTACTTC. It encodes CSARNSDGPYEQYF.

The chain joins TRBV7-2 to TRBJ2-1; D gene uncertain. Trimming took off 5 bases at V and 10 bases at J, with 12 bases between the two ends. This CDR3 has 12 residues. Germline V gene lookup returns CDR1 SGHTA and CDR2 FQGNSA. The CDR3 region is CASSPVTVEQFF. As DNA, the CDR3 is TGTGCCAGCAGCCCGGTGACGGTAGAGCAGTTCTTC.

The rearrangement uses TRBV20-1 and TRBJ2-7, with 8 nucleotides matching TRBD1. Germline V gives CDR1 DFQATT, CDR2 SNEGSKA (reference sequence). This CDR3 comprises 14 residues. Trimming cost V 3 bases and J 7 bases; bases outside gene matches: 11. The CDR3 DNA reads TGCAGTGCTAGGACAGGGACAGGTGCGAAGGAGCAGTACTTC. Its translation is CSARTGTGAKEQYF.

V is TRBV6-2 or TRBV6-3 and J is TRBJ1-5, with D perhaps matching TRBD1 (5 bases). The CDR3 is made up of 14 amino acids. Germline CDR1 MNHEY, CDR2 SVGEGT. The V end was cut by 6 bases, the J end by 6 bases, with 15 bases between. The CDR3 DNA follows: TGTGCCAGCAGCTGGACGGGGGGAGGTCAGCCCCAGCATTTT. Protein: CASSWTGGGQPQHF.

This chain joins TRBV3-1 and TRBJ1-1; D perhaps matches TRBD1 (5 bases). Between the trimmed V and J ends, which lost 2 bases and 8 bases, there was a span of 9 bases. Per the germline V gene, CDR1 is LGHDT and CDR2 is YNNKEL (reference sequence). The length of the CDR3 is 12 residues. The CDR3 DNA follows: TGTGCCAGCAGCCAAAAGGGACCCGAAGCTTTCTTT. It codes for CASSQKGPEAFF.